This T cell receptor (beta chain) is from a study of T cell responses to AZD1222 COVID-19 vaccine. Study-level results: Among the donors, most were white British and more were female, and clonal diversity was possibly underestimated.

Comments on this clone: Its target is unknown.

The CDR3 runs 13 residues. The germline V and J ends were trimmed by 2 bases and 5 bases, with 7 bases remaining between them. Only in-frame clones appear in the TCRdb table, and some are missing; sequencing was by immunoSEQ multiplex PCR. The repertoire holds about 99,000 clones, with about 90% as singletons. Sequencing used peripheral blood, obtained on day 0 of AZD1222 vaccination. The chain links TRBV12-3 or TRBV12-4 to TRBJ1-5; D gene uncertain. This TCR derives from an adult in good health. The CDR3 coding sequence is TGTGCCAGCAGTTTACGGGGAGATCAGCCCCAGCATTTT. As protein: CASSLRGDQPQHF.